This T cell receptor beta chain was documented in a study of radiation and T cells in renal cell carcinoma. Study-level information: Nephrectomy followed 15 Gy stereotactic body radiation by 4 weeks.

V was cut by 2 bases and J by 7 bases, with 11 bases left in between. Germline loops: CDR1 MNHEY, CDR2 SVGAGI. This CDR3 is built from 13 residues. Findings and caveats of the study: Pretreatment tumor biopsies were lacking, so baseline clonotypes are unknown. In blood, top tumor clones expanded by 2 weeks, shrinking by 4.

Here immunoSEQ multiplex PCR was the method, and the copy in TCRdb shows in-frame clones only, minus some. The profile shows tens of thousands of clones, about 80% of them singletons. Time point noted: baseline pretreatment blood. The sample's treatment: 15 Gy SBRT to primary tumor, nephrectomy 4 weeks later. About this clone itself: Its antigen remains unidentified.

This TCR came from a woman between 65 and 79 years old with renal cell carcinoma. The chain joins TRBV6-5 to TRBJ2-5; TRBD1 might be the D (6 bases). Sequencing used blood, obtained from a patient whose treatment included radiotherapy and nephrectomy. In DNA form, the CDR3 reads TGTGCCAGCAGTTACGATACAGGGACGACCCAGTACTTC. Translating gives CASSYDTGTTQYF.